This T cell receptor (beta chain) was captured in a study of persistence of HIV-infected CD4 T cells. An overlapping HIV-1 Gag peptide pool stimulated these cells at roughly 1 ug/peptide/mL. Sorted nonresponding memory CD4+ T cells were CD40L-negative, CD69-negative, CD45RO-high. Donors were HIV-1-infected adults who began suppressive ART during chronic infection. From germline, CDR1 is SGDLS and CDR2 YYNGEE. This CDR3 is 14 amino acids long. Trimming took off 3 bases at V and 10 bases at J, with 19 bases between the two ends. On this clone itself: Its antigen is still unknown.

Sequencing used immunoSEQ version 4 in survey mode. The data were produced by immunoSEQ multiplex PCR, yet TCRdb's version contains in-frame clones alone and is incomplete. The data show 50,000 to 65,000 clones, with less than 85% seen just once and more than 1.5% held by the top ten. Study-wide results and limits: Degenerate expanded CDR3beta sequences were enriched among CMV- and Gag-responding cells.

This chain connects TRBV9 to TRBJ1-1; D might be TRBD1 (6 bases). The starting material was CD4+ T cells sorted from PBMCs after 18-hour stimulation, obtained from a patient who received antiretroviral therapy. This sequence originates from an adult man with HIV who was CMV-seropositive. In DNA form, the CDR3 reads TGTGCCAGCAGCGCCAATCCCAAGGGGGAGGGAGCTTTCTTT. Its protein is CASSANPKGEGAFF.